Given below is one T cell receptor beta chain in context. What it binds is unknown. The data stem from a study of T cell responses to AZD1222 COVID-19 vaccine. Study summary: Second-dose timings of about 4 or about 12 weeks were pooled.

Profiling relied on immunoSEQ multiplex PCR, and the TCRdb table lists in-frame clones only, not all of them. Of over 150,000 clones listed, around nine tenths are singletons. This CDR3 spans 17 amino acids. The germline V gene encodes CDR1 MRHNA and CDR2 SNTAGT. V was cut by 6 bases and J by 0 bases, with 18 bases left in between. Study-level findings and limits: Researchers took repertoire samples only after the peak T cell response had come. Clonal diversity may have been underestimated, and the donors were mostly white British, with more females than males. Nearly half of unique spike-specific TCRs reportedly avoided B.1.351 and B.1.1.7 mutated regions.

The rearrangement links TRBV6-4 to TRBJ1-5, with D perhaps matching TRBD1 (5 bases). The receptor's source is an adult in good health. The sample consisted of peripheral blood, taken on day 0 of AZD1222 vaccination. The CDR3 sequence: CASRPQKGIHSNQPQHF. CDR3 in DNA: TGTGCCAGCAGGCCACAAAAGGGGATTCATAGCAATCAGCCCCAGCATTTT.